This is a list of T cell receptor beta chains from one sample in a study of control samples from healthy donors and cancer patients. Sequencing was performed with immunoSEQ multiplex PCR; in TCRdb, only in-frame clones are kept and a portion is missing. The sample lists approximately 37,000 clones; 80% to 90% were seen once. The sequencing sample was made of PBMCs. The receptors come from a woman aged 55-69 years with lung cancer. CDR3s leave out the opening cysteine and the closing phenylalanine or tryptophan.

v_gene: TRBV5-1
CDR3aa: ASSTRTGTLLETQY

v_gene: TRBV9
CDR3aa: ASSVAGLAGGGQETQY

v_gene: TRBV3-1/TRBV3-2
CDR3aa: ASSQDGGAVNTEAF

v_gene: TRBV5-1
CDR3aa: ASSWPGLAGGLSTDTQY

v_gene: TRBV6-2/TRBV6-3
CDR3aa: ASSSTGLSSHNEQF

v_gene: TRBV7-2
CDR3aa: ASSLMMVGGAGDEQF

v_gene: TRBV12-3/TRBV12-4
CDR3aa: ASSRQEYGYT

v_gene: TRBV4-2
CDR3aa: ASSQVSGQGTEAF

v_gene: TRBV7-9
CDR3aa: ASSFPTLTRSSTDTQY

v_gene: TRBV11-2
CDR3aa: ASSLALTSGRFGETQY

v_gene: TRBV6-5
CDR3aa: ASRSGTGERYEQY

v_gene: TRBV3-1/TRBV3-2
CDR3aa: ASKGTINTEAF

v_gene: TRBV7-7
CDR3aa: ASSLEGKPGEKLF

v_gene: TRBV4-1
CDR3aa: ASSQVVEGPYEQY

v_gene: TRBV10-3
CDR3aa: AIRGTPTYEQY

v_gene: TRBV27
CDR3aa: ATHISAGREGEQY

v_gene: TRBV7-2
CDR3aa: ASSTPHTQY

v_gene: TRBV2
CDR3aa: ASKAGGYEQY

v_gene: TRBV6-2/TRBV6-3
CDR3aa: ASSYSGGRGTDTQY

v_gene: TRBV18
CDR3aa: ASSPGEKLF

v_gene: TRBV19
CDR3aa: ASSIWGAGANVLT

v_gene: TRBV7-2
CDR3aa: ASSLDPTGELF

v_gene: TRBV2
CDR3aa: ASSEEDRHTEAF

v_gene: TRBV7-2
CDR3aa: ASSSGAYEQY

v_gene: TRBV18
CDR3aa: ASSPRDRRDTEAF

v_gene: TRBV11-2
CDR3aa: ASSFNSAAPGELF

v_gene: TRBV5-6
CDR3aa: ASSSISRGQTYEQY

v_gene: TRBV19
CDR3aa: ASSPIGDRSNSYEQY

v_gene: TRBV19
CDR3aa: ASSISMSYEQY

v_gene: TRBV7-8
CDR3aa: ASSPRRVLLYNEQF

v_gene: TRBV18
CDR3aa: ASSPFNGMNTGELF

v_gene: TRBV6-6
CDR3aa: ASTFNRVIDEQY